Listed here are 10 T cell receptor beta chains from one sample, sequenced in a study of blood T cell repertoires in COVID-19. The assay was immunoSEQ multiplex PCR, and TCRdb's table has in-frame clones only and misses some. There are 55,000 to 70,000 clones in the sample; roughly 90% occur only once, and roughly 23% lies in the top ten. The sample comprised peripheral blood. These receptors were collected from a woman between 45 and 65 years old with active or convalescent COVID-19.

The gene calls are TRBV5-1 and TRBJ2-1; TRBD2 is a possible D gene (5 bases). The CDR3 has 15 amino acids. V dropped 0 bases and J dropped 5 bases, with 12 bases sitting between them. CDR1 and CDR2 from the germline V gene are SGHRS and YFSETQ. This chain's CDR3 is CASSLATTRNNEQFF. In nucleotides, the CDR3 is TGCGCCAGCAGCTTGGCGACTACCCGAAACAATGAGCAGTTCTTC.

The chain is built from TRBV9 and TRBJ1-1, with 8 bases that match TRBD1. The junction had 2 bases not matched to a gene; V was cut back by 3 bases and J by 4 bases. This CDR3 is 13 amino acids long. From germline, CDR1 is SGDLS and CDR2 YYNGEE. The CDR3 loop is CASSGQGLTEAFF. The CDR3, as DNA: TGTGCCAGCAGCGGACAGGGGCTCACTGAAGCTTTCTTT.

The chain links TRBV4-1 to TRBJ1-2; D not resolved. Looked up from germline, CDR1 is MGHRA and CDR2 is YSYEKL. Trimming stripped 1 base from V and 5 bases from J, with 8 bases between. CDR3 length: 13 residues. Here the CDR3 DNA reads TGCGCCAGCAGCCAAGCAGAATCGTATGGCTACACCTTC. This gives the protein CASSQAESYGYTF.

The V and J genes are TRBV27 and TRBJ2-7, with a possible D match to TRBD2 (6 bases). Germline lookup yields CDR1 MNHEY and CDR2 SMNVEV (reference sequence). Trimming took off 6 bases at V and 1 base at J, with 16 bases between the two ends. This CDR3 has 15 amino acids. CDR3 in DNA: TGTGCCAGCAGCGGTGGGCTAGCGTATTCCTACGAGCAGTACTTC. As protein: CASSGGLAYSYEQYF.

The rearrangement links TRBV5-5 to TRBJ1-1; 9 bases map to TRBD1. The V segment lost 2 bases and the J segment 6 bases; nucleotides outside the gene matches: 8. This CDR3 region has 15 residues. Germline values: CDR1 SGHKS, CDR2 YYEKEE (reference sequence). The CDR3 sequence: CASSFDHWTGAEAFF. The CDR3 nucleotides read TGTGCCAGCAGCTTCGACCACTGGACAGGGGCTGAAGCTTTCTTT. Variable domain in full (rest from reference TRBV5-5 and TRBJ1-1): DAGVTQSPTHLIKTRGQQVTLRCSPISGHKSVSWYQQVLGQGPQFIFQYYEKEERGRGNFPDRFSARQFPNYSSELNVNALLLGDSALYLCASSFDHWTGAEAFFGQGTRLTVV.

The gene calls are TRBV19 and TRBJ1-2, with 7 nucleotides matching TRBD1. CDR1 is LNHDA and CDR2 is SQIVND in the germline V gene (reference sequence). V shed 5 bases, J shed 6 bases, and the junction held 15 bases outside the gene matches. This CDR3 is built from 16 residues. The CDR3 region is CASSETLQGGSDGYTF. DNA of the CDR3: TGTGCCAGTAGTGAGACCCTGCAGGGGGGAAGCGATGGCTACACCTTC.

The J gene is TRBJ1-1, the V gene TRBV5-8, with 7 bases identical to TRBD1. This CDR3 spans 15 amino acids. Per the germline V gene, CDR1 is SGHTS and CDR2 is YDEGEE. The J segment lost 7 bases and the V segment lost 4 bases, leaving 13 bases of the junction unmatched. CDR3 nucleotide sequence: TGTGCCAGCAGCATTGCGAGTACAGGGGCCCGTGAAGCTTTCTTT. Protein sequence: CASSIASTGAREAFF.

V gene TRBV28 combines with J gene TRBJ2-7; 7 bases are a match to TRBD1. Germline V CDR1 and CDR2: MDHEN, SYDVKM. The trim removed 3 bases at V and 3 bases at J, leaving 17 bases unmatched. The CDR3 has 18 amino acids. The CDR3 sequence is CASSFPALHRRQGYEQYF. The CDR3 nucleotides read TGTGCCAGCAGTTTCCCCGCTCTGCATCGTCGACAGGGCTACGAGCAGTACTTC.

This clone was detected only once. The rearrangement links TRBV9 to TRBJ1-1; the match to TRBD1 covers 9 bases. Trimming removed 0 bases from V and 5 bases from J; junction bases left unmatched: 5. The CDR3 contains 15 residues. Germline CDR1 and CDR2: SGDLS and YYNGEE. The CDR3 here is CASSVGGQGRTEAFF. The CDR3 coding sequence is TGTGCCAGCAGCGTAGGGGGACAGGGCAGGACTGAAGCTTTCTTT.

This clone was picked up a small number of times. Here the CDR3 reads CASRRAPDLANTGELFF. CDR3 nucleotide sequence: TGTGCCAGCAGGCGGGCCCCCGACTTGGCGAACACCGGGGAGCTGTTTTTT. V and J are TRBV7-3 and TRBJ2-2, with a weak D call TRBD2 (5 bases). This CDR3 is 17 amino acids long. V was trimmed by 6 bases and J by 0 bases, leaving 17 bases between them. Looked up from germline, CDR1 is SGHTA and CDR2 is FQGTGA.